This T cell receptor beta chain appears in the sequencing data of a study of response to subunit inactivated influenza vaccine. General study points: Only a handful of new T cells, the authors suggested, are recruited with each seasonal influenza vaccination.

One entry per CDR3 protein results from TCRdb running MiXCR on the RT-PCR reads. The data contain around 530,000 distinct CDR3 sequences, about 17% of them singletons. The sample holds a few counts of this clonotype. The antigen remains undetermined. Specimen: CD4+ T cells sorted from PBMCs, collected less than 30 months after vaccination. This TCR was recovered from a man aged 45 to 75 who received an inactivated influenza vaccine.

The CDR3: CASSPNQIRRGQNTEAFF. CDR3 in DNA: TGTGCCAGCTCACCCAATCAGATCCGACGGGGACAGAACACTGAAGCTTTCTTT. The chain recombines TRBV18 with TRBJ1-1; D may be TRBD1 (6 bases). This CDR3 spans 18 amino acids. Germline V gives CDR1 KGHSH, CDR2 LQKENI. V was cut by 3 bases and J by 1 base, with 21 bases left in between.